The next 21 T cell receptor beta chains were all read from a single sample in a study of cytomegalovirus exposure and HLA in healthy donors. Primers for the PCR totalled 60 Vbeta and 13 Jbeta. The data were produced by immunoSEQ multiplex PCR, yet TCRdb's version contains in-frame clones alone and is incomplete. The sample has about 98,000 clones, about 74% seen once. The sequencing sample was made of PBMCs. The source is a male donor in good health and CMV-seronegative.

The chain is built from TRBV27 and TRBJ2-7; tentative D call: TRBD2 (6 bases). Germline lookup yields CDR1 MNHEY and CDR2 SMNVEV (reference sequence). The V end lost 2 bases, the J end lost 5 bases, and 13 bases lay between the germline ends. This CDR3 is built from 14 residues. This CDR3 is CASSLTGVYNEQYF. The CDR3 coding sequence is TGTGCCAGCAGTTTAACGGGGGTGTATAACGAGCAGTACTTC.

The chain combines TRBV7-3 with TRBJ2-2, with D perhaps matching TRBD1 (6 bases). The CDR3 covers 15 residues. V lost 5 bases, J lost 3 bases, and 13 bases lay in between. Germline CDR1 SGHTA, CDR2 FQGTGA. This CDR3 reads CASSPTGGDTGELFF. The CDR3 region has the DNA TGTGCCAGCAGCCCGACAGGAGGTGACACCGGGGAGCTGTTTTTT.

V is TRBV5-1 and J is TRBJ2-2, with a possible D match to TRBD2 (5 bases). CDR1 is SGHRS, CDR2 YFSETQ, per germline. The CDR3 spans 13 residues. Trimming stripped 0 bases from V and 5 bases from J, with 5 bases between. The CDR3 DNA is TGCGCCAGCAGCTTGGGCGGGACCGGGGAGCTGTTTTTT. This translates into CASSLGGTGELFF.

V is TRBV27 and J is TRBJ2-2; 8 bases map to TRBD1. The CDR3 covers 16 residues. Germline loops: CDR1 MNHEY, CDR2 SMNVEV (reference sequence). Trimming at V came to 6 bases and at J to 6 bases, leaving 12 bases not matched to a gene. The DNA of the CDR3 is TGTGCCAGCAGCTCACCTTGGACAGGGTCTGCCGGGGAGCTGTTTTTT. It is translated as CASSSPWTGSAGELFF.

In this sample, this clone turned up a few times. The chain carries TRBV5-4 and TRBJ1-1; 7 bases agree with TRBD1. Trimming at V came to 4 bases and at J to 0 bases, leaving 6 bases not matched to a gene. CDR3 length: 15 amino acids. The germline V gene encodes CDR1 SGHNT and CDR2 YYREEE (reference sequence). The CDR3 loop reads CASSKPTGLNTEAFF. The CDR3 DNA reads TGTGCCAGCAGCAAACCGACAGGGTTGAACACTGAAGCTTTCTTT.

The chain joins TRBV28 to TRBJ2-5; 8 bases agree with TRBD1. The end of the DNA fits TRBJ2-7 better, so the J call may be wrong. The germline V gene encodes CDR1 MDHEN and CDR2 SYDVKM. CDR3 size: 22 residues. This CDR3 reads CASSFRGAIRSGRGLFFYEQYF. The CDR3 DNA is TGTGCCAGCAGTTTTCGCGGGGCGATACGGTCGGGCAGGGGGCTATTTTTCTACGAGCAGTACTTC.

V gene TRBV5-6 combines with J gene TRBJ2-3, with 8 bases identical to TRBD2. From germline, CDR1 is SGHDT and CDR2 YYEEEE. The CDR3 contains 17 residues. Trimming removed 2 bases from V and 4 bases from J; junction bases left unmatched: 12. CDR3 amino acids: CASSFPDSGSFPDTQYF. As DNA, the CDR3 is TGTGCCAGCAGCTTCCCTGACAGCGGGAGTTTCCCAGATACGCAGTATTTT.

This chain links TRBV25-1 with TRBJ2-5; no clear D. V lost 6 bases and J lost 3, with 5 bases in between. CDR1 is MGHDK and CDR2 is SYGVNS in the germline V gene. CDR3 length equals 11 residues. The DNA for the CDR3 is TGTGCCAGCAGCCTTAAAGAGACCCAGTACTTC. Protein: CASSLKETQYF.

This chain joins TRBV13 and TRBJ2-7, with 7 bases that match TRBD1. Germline V CDR1 and CDR2: PRHDT, FYEKMQ (reference sequence). This CDR3 spans 14 amino acids. Trimming removed 4 bases from V and 8 bases from J; junction bases left unmatched: 11. The CDR3 reads CASSSAGTAAQQYF. The CDR3 DNA reads TGTGCCAGCAGCTCAGCAGGGACAGCCGCCCAGCAGTACTTC.

CDR3 coding DNA: TGTGCCAGCAGCTTAGGGGACAGGGGTGATCAGCCCCAGCATTTT. Protein product: CASSLGDRGDQPQHF. The chain combines TRBV7-2 with TRBJ1-5, with 10 bases matching TRBD1. Germline trimming cut 1 base from V and 5 bases from J; bases unmatched to any gene: 2. The CDR3 totals 15 residues. Looked up from germline, CDR1 is SGHTA and CDR2 is FQGNSA. Supplemented by reference TRBV7-2 and TRBJ1-5, the full variable domain reads GAGVSQSPSNKVTEKGKDVELRCDPISGHTALYWYRQSLGQGLEFLIYFQGNSAPDKSGLPSDRFSAERTGGSVSTLTIQRTQQEDSAVYLCASSLGDRGDQPQHFGDGTRLSIL.

This chain links TRBV28 with TRBJ2-3; 13 bases are shared with TRBD2. Germline lookup yields CDR1 MDHEN and CDR2 SYDVKM. The CDR3 totals 17 residues. The V and J ends lost 0 bases and 8 bases, in that order; junction bases with no gene match: 8. The DNA for the CDR3 is TGTGCCAGCAGTTTATGGTCACTAGCGGGAGGGCCCGGTACGCAGTATTTT. It yields the protein CASSLWSLAGGPGTQYF. The whole variable domain, remainder taken from reference TRBV28 and TRBJ2-3, is DVKVTQSSRYLVKRTGEKVFLECVQDMDHENMFWYRQDPGLGLRLIYFSYDVKMKEKGDIPEGYSVSREKKERFSLILESASTNQTSMYLCASSLWSLAGGPGTQYFGPGTRLTVL.

CDR3: CASSESYLDTQYF. The CDR3, as DNA: TGTGCCAGCAGTGAATCGTATCTGGATACGCAGTATTTT. The chain joins TRBV6-1 to TRBJ2-3; no clear D gene. Trimming took off 2 bases at V and 6 bases at J, with 9 bases between the two ends. The length of the CDR3 is 13 residues. Germline V gives CDR1 MNHNS, CDR2 SASEGT.

This clone was counted once. This chain uses TRBV5-4 with TRBJ1-2, with D possibly matching TRBD1 (6 bases). Germline CDR1 SGHNT, CDR2 YYREEE (reference sequence). Trimming took off 0 bases at V and 5 bases at J, with 11 bases between the two ends. This CDR3 region has 14 residues. The CDR3 DNA reads TGTGCCAGCAGCTTGGAGGGGGGGGGATATGGCTACACCTTC. It translates to CASSLEGGGYGYTF.

This chain uses TRBV4-2 with TRBJ1-1; no firm D call. Trimming left V 1 base short and J 5 bases short, with 11 bases between. The CDR3 contains 14 residues. Germline values: CDR1 LGHNA, CDR2 YNFKEQ. The CDR3 DNA sequence: TGTGCCAGCAGCCAAGTCAGGTTTCAAACTGAAGCTTTCTTT. Protein product: CASSQVRFQTEAFF.

The table lists this clone with a few counts. This chain connects TRBV9 to TRBJ1-2; 8 nucleotides align to TRBD1. Germline V lookup: CDR1 SGDLS, CDR2 YYNGEE. The CDR3 has 15 residues. The junction had 11 bases not matched to a gene; V was cut back by 3 bases and J by 7 bases. The CDR3, as DNA: TGTGCCAGCAGCGGGGGACAGGAATCCTATGGTGGCTACACCTTC. As protein: CASSGGQESYGGYTF.

The genes are TRBV30 and TRBJ2-5, with a tentative D call TRBD1 (6 bases). Germline assignment: CDR1 GTSNPN and CDR2 SVGIG (reference sequence). Deletions cut 0 bases from V and 5 bases from J, with 13 bases between. CDR3 size: 14 residues. The CDR3 region has the DNA TGTGCCTGGAGTGTACAGGGTCTGCGGGAGACCCAGTACTTC. It translates to CAWSVQGLRETQYF.

This chain joins TRBV9 and TRBJ2-7; 8 bases agree with TRBD2. The germline V gene has CDR1 SGDLS and CDR2 YYNGEE. With V trimmed by 3 bases and J by 3 bases, 5 bases remained unmatched. This CDR3 has 14 residues. The CDR3 is CASSEGLDLYEQYF. The CDR3, as DNA: TGTGCCAGCAGCGAGGGACTAGACCTCTACGAGCAGTACTTC.

V and J are TRBV28 and TRBJ2-1; 10 bases agree with TRBD1. This CDR3 contains 15 residues. CDR1 and CDR2 (germline): MDHEN, SYDVKM. The J segment lost 5 bases and the V segment lost 7 bases, leaving 8 bases of the junction unmatched. CDR3 loop: CASKPGQGGNNEQFF. Here the CDR3 DNA reads TGTGCCAGCAAACCCGGACAGGGGGGGAACAATGAGCAGTTCTTC.

The gene calls are TRBV7-9 and TRBJ2-7; possible D gene TRBD2, 5 bases. Trimming left V 5 bases short and J 3 bases short, with 14 bases between. CDR1 is SEHNR, CDR2 FQNEAQ, per germline (reference sequence). The CDR3 extends over 14 amino acids. The chain's CDR3 is CASSTHGGSYEQYF. The DNA of the CDR3 is TGTGCCAGCAGCACCCACGGAGGCAGCTACGAGCAGTACTTC.

This clone turned up a few times. J is TRBJ1-5 and V is TRBV30, with D perhaps matching TRBD1 (6 bases). Looked up from germline, CDR1 is GTSNPN and CDR2 is SVGIG (reference sequence). V shed 0 bases and J shed 5 bases, with 8 bases lying between them. The CDR3 covers 13 residues. CDR3 loop: CAWSVNRDQPQHF. Here the CDR3 DNA reads TGTGCCTGGAGTGTAAACAGGGATCAGCCCCAGCATTTT.

This chain joins TRBV11-1 and TRBJ1-2; TRBD1 is a possible D gene (6 bases). Germline assignment: CDR1 SGHAT and CDR2 FQDESV (reference sequence). V shed 5 bases and J shed 5 bases, with 15 bases lying between them. The CDR3 has 14 residues. CDR3 residues: CASSPTDSLYGYTF. The DNA for the CDR3 is TGTGCCAGCAGCCCAACGGACAGCCTGTATGGCTACACCTTC. The full variable domain, in which reference TRBV11-1 and TRBJ1-2 provide the parts outside the CDR3, is EAEVAQSPRYKITEKSQAVAFWCDPISGHATLYWYRQILGQGPELLVQFQDESVVDDSQLPKDRFSAERLKGVDSTLKIQPAELGDSAMYLCASSPTDSLYGYTFGSGTRLTVV.